These 24 T cell receptor beta chains originate from one sample sequenced in a study of post-analysis software for immune sequencing data. The study, taken as a whole, reports: The five TRBV segments detected at higher frequency in patients than in controls included TRBV5-6, TRBV5-1 and TRBV20-1.

No antigens are known for them. Every TCR beta cDNA library bore unique molecular identifiers. TCRdb ran MiXCR on the PCR reads and lists one entry per CDR3 protein. Of roughly 430,000 distinct CDR3 sequences in the sample, roughly 40% were seen once. The sample consisted of blood. These receptors all stem from a girl aged 2-10 years with multiple sclerosis.

The gene calls are TRBV7-9 and TRBJ2-1, with 7 bases aligning to TRBD2. The CDR3 sequence is 13 residues long. In germline, CDR1 is SEHNR, CDR2 FQNEAQ (reference sequence). After removal of 5 bases from V and 7 bases from J, the junction contained 5 bases not matched to a gene. The CDR3 loop reads CASSDSGRNEQFF. The CDR3 nucleotides read TGTGCCAGCAGCGATTCCGGGAGGAATGAGCAGTTCTTC.

This clonotype appeared a few times. The genes are TRBV7-3 and TRBJ2-1; D is perhaps TRBD1 (6 bases). Germline CDR1 is SGHTA and CDR2 is FQGTGA. The CDR3 consists of 16 residues. V lost 5 bases and J lost 4, with 18 bases in between. The CDR3 sequence is CASSAYTGRPYNEQFF. The CDR3 nucleotides are TGTGCCAGCAGCGCCTACACAGGGCGCCCTTACAATGAGCAGTTCTTC.

The chain links TRBV7-9 to TRBJ2-1; TRBD1 matches 7 bases. The ends lost 1 base at V and 3 bases at J; junction bases unmatched: 9. CDR3 length equals 17 residues. The germline V gene encodes CDR1 SEHNR and CDR2 FQNEAQ (reference sequence). CDR3 in amino acids: CASSLDVNRGNYNEQFF. CDR3 DNA sequence: TGTGCCAGCAGCTTAGACGTAAACAGGGGTAACTACAATGAGCAGTTCTTC.

There are many counts of this clonotype. The chain has TRBV4-2 and TRBJ2-7; TRBD2 aligns across 9 bases. This CDR3 region has 19 residues. The germline V gene has CDR1 LGHNA and CDR2 YNFKEQ. After removal of 0 bases from V and 4 bases from J, the junction contained 16 bases not matched to a gene. CDR3 protein: CASSQDPVGSGGPSYEQYF. The CDR3 DNA reads TGTGCCAGCAGCCAAGATCCCGTTGGAAGCGGGGGGCCGAGTTACGAGCAGTACTTC.

The chain joins TRBV2 to TRBJ2-5, with D unresolved. Germline loops: CDR1 SNHLY, CDR2 FYNNEI. V gave up 5 bases and J gave up 5 bases, with 12 bases separating them. The CDR3 sequence is 13 residues long. CDR3 residues: CASSLRTGETQYF. The CDR3 nucleotides are TGTGCCAGCAGTCTAAGGACCGGGGAGACCCAGTACTTC.

The table lists this clonotype with a few counts. This rearrangement joins TRBV6-5 to TRBJ1-3; 7 bases match TRBD1. J was trimmed by 0 bases and V by 2 bases; bases with no gene match: 4. Germline lookup yields CDR1 MNHEY and CDR2 SVGAGI. The CDR3 runs 16 residues. The chain's CDR3 is CASSYGWTGSGNTIYF. In DNA form, the CDR3 reads TGTGCCAGCAGTTACGGATGGACAGGCTCTGGAAACACCATATATTTT.

The chain carries TRBV15 and TRBJ2-1, with D maybe TRBD1 (5 bases). The CDR3 runs 15 residues. V was shortened by 3 bases and J by 7 bases, with 16 bases between the two germline ends. Germline V lookup: CDR1 LNHNV, CDR2 YYDKDF (reference sequence). CDR3 sequence: CATSRVGLGRNEQFF. The DNA of the CDR3 is TGTGCCACCAGCAGGGTGGGGCTGGGAAGGAATGAGCAGTTCTTC.

V usage is TRBV6-2 or TRBV6-3 and J usage is TRBJ1-6, with a weak D call TRBD1 (5 bases). The CDR3 totals 11 residues. Germline lookup yields CDR1 MNHEY and CDR2 SVGEGT. V lost 8 bases to trimming and J lost 13 bases, with 12 bases between them. Here the CDR3 DNA reads TGTGCCAGCGGACATAGCGTTCCCCTCCACTTT. It encodes CASGHSVPLHF.

Only a few counts were recorded for this clonotype. V and J are TRBV28 and TRBJ2-7, with 8 bases matching TRBD2. Germline CDR1 MDHEN, CDR2 SYDVKM. J was trimmed by 5 bases and V by 5 bases; bases with no gene match: 11. This CDR3 region has 15 residues. CDR3 protein: CASSPPDRGGDEQYF. Here the CDR3 DNA reads TGTGCCAGCAGTCCCCCAGATCGGGGGGGCGACGAGCAGTACTTC.

A few counts support this clonotype. The chain uses TRBV15 and TRBJ1-2; D perhaps matches TRBD1 (6 bases). Germline CDR1 and CDR2: LNHNV and YYDKDF (reference sequence). The V end was cut by 1 base, the J end by 8 bases, with 20 bases between. The CDR3 covers 16 residues. The CDR3: CATSRGLLHRVEGYTF. The DNA of the CDR3 is TGTGCCACCAGCAGAGGCCTGCTCCACAGGGTGGAGGGCTACACCTTC.

This clonotype was recorded once. The V gene is TRBV2, the J gene TRBJ1-5, with 10 bases fitting TRBD1. Germline CDR1 and CDR2: SNHLY and FYNNEI. V lost 6 bases, J lost 6 bases, and 5 bases stayed unmatched. CDR3 length: 14 amino acids. CDR3 bases: TGTGCCAGCAGAGGGACAGGGGATGGTCAGCCCCAGCATTTT. Its protein is CASRGTGDGQPQHF.

J is TRBJ2-7 and V is TRBV29-1, with 7 bases fitting TRBD1. The trim removed 4 bases at V and 3 bases at J, leaving 6 bases unmatched. Germline V gene lookup returns CDR1 SQVTM and CDR2 ANQGSEA. The CDR3 loop spans 13 amino acids. The CDR3 DNA sequence: TGCAGCGTTGTTTTAACAGGGGTCTACGAGCAGTACTTC. It specifies CSVVLTGVYEQYF.

V and J are TRBV28 and TRBJ2-3, with D possibly being TRBD1 or TRBD2 (6 bases each). V lost 5 bases to trimming and J lost 1 base, with 13 bases between them. There are 15 residues in the CDR3. The germline CDR1 and CDR2 sequences are MDHEN and SYDVKM. The CDR3 loop is CASSPGDLRTDTQYF. CDR3 in DNA: TGTGCCAGCAGTCCAGGGGACTTACGCACAGATACGCAGTATTTT.

J is TRBJ2-3 and V is TRBV7-2, with 11 bases lining up with TRBD2. The CDR3 totals 17 residues. Per germline, CDR1 SGHTA and CDR2 FQGNSA. V was pared by 2 bases and J by 0 bases, with 4 bases of the junction left unmatched. In nucleotides, the CDR3 is TGTGCCAGCAGCTTACGGGGACTAGCGGTTAGCACAGATACGCAGTATTTT. Its translation is CASSLRGLAVSTDTQYF.

The V and J genes are TRBV27 and TRBJ1-5, with D perhaps TRBD1 (5 bases). V lost 1 base and J lost 6, with 10 bases in between. CDR3 length: 14 amino acids. The germline gives CDR1 MNHEY, CDR2 SMNVEV (reference sequence). This CDR3 is CASSLYGGGQPQHF. Here the CDR3 DNA reads TGTGCCAGCAGTTTATATGGGGGGGGTCAGCCCCAGCATTTT.

The rearrangement uses TRBV9 and TRBJ2-1; 8 nucleotides agree with TRBD2. Germline CDR1 reads SGDLS; CDR2 reads YYNGEE. With 4 bases clipped from V and 0 bases from J, the junction kept 3 bases outside the gene matches. The CDR3 is made up of 15 amino acids. CDR3 protein: CASSRAGASYNEQFF. CDR3 bases: TGTGCCAGCAGCAGAGCGGGAGCCTCCTACAATGAGCAGTTCTTC. Looking up the rest from reference TRBV9 and TRBJ2-1 gives the full variable domain: DSGVTQTPKHLITATGQRVTLRCSPRSGDLSVYWYQQSLDQGLQFLIQYYNGEERAKGNILERFSAQQFPDLHSELNLSSLELGDSALYFCASSRAGASYNEQFFGPGTRLTVL.

This clonotype was seen more than once but under ten times. This chain connects TRBV4-2 to TRBJ1-1, with 8 bases aligning to TRBD1. This CDR3 has 18 amino acids. Germline V CDR1 and CDR2: LGHNA, YNFKEQ. The junction had 18 bases not matched to a gene; V was cut back by 5 bases and J by 4 bases. CDR3 residues: CASSTPRQGRLVGTEAFF. CDR3 DNA sequence: TGTGCCAGCAGCACCCCCAGACAGGGGCGTTTGGTTGGCACTGAAGCTTTCTTT.

This clonotype has only a few counts. The rearrangement uses TRBV29-1 and TRBJ2-1; D assignment may be TRBD1 or TRBD2 (6 bases each). Trimming cost V 7 bases and J 4 bases, with 11 bases left between them. This CDR3 is 12 amino acids long. In germline, CDR1 is SQVTM, CDR2 ANQGSEA. The DNA of the CDR3 is TGCAGCGGGGGGGACATTTACAATGAGCAGTTCTTC. Protein sequence: CSGGDIYNEQFF.

This clonotype appeared a few times. The chain couples TRBV4-2 to TRBJ1-2; TRBD1 might be the D (6 bases). Trimming left V 2 bases short and J 5 bases short, with 15 bases between. This CDR3 region has 15 residues. Germline V CDR1 and CDR2: LGHNA, YNFKEQ. The CDR3 nucleotides read TGTGCCAGCAGCCAATTAGAACAGGGCCGGTATGGCTACACCTTC. Amino acid sequence: CASSQLEQGRYGYTF.

The rearrangement uses TRBV12-3 or TRBV12-4 and TRBJ2-7; maybe TRBD2 (5 bases). This CDR3 spans 15 amino acids. Trimming shortened V by 6 bases and J by 3 bases, and 18 bases separated the two germline ends. The CDR3 DNA is TGTGCCAGCAGCTTAATGGACTCGTTCGACTACGAGCAGTACTTC. Amino acid sequence: CASSLMDSFDYEQYF.

This clonotype has a handful of counts. The chain links TRBV12-3 or TRBV12-4 to TRBJ2-1; D gene unclear. With 6 bases removed from V and 0 bases from J, the gap between germline ends came to 12 bases. This CDR3 spans 15 amino acids. CDR3 in DNA: TGTGCCAGCAGGCCCGGAACGAGCTCCTACAATGAGCAGTTCTTC. Translating it yields CASRPGTSSYNEQFF.

This clonotype was detected only a few times. The V gene is TRBV20-1, the J gene TRBJ2-1; tentative D call: TRBD2 (6 bases). Looked up from germline, CDR1 is DFQATT and CDR2 is SNEGSKA (reference sequence). CDR3 size: 18 residues. Trimming cost V 3 bases and J 0 bases, with 21 bases left between them. The CDR3 DNA reads as TGCAGTGCTAGTAGCTGGGATCGGGACTTAATCTCCTACAATGAGCAGTTCTTC. This sequence encodes CSASSWDRDLISYNEQFF.

The chain links TRBV10-3 to TRBJ1-1, with D uncertain. Trimming shortened V by 0 bases and J by 6 bases, and 8 bases separated the two germline ends. Germline lookup yields CDR1 ENHRY and CDR2 SYGVKD. This CDR3 comprises 13 residues. Here the CDR3 reads CAISESADPEAFF. The DNA for the CDR3 is TGTGCCATCAGTGAGTCGGCGGATCCTGAAGCTTTCTTT.

This chain connects TRBV29-1 to TRBJ2-7; D is unclear. The V gene's germline CDR1 is SQVTM and CDR2 ANQGSEA. V lost 4 bases to trimming and J lost 3 bases, with 16 bases between them. This CDR3 spans 14 amino acids. The CDR3 is CSVVRAQSHYEQYF. DNA of the CDR3: TGCAGCGTTGTAAGAGCCCAGAGCCACTACGAGCAGTACTTC.